Listed below are T cell receptor beta chains from one sample, sequenced in a study of Graves' ophthalmopathy and Graves' hyperthyroidism. TCRdb recomputed calls from the multiplex PCR reads with MiXCR, one row per CDR3 protein. This repertoire shows approximately 480,000 distinct CDR3 sequences, around 15% found once; its top ten account for over 8%. The sequencing input was blood. All receptors come from a woman in her twenties or thirties with Graves' ophthalmopathy. Both conserved end residues are part of each CDR3. Fields, in order: D gene, V gene, J gene, clone size, CDR3 DNA, CDR3 protein. D genes are given only for firm matches. Size tells how often a clone was seen (once, few, many) or the class of an expanded clone, and some rows leave it out.

D gene: TRBD1; V gene: TRBV12-3/TRBV12-4; J gene: TRBJ1-1; clone size: many; CDR3 DNA: TGTGCCAGCAGACCCGGACAGGCTTCTGAAGCTTTCTTT; CDR3 protein: CASRPGQASEAFF
D gene: -; V gene: TRBV19; J gene: TRBJ1-5; clone size: -; CDR3 DNA: TGTGCCAGTAGTATGACGGGGAATCAGCCCCAGCATTTT; CDR3 protein: CASSMTGNQPQHF
D gene: -; V gene: TRBV28; J gene: TRBJ1-2; clone size: -; CDR3 DNA: TGTGCCAGCAGTGGGGGGGGACGGAGCTATGGCTACACCTTC; CDR3 protein: CASSGGGRSYGYTF
D gene: -; V gene: TRBV6-1; J gene: TRBJ1-6; clone size: many; CDR3 DNA: TGTGCCCACACGCGGGGTCAGAGAAGGAATTCACCCCTCCACTTT; CDR3 protein: CAHTRGQRRNSPLHF
D gene: TRBD2; V gene: TRBV15; J gene: TRBJ2-5; clone size: many; CDR3 DNA: TGTGCCACCAGCAGAGATCGGGGGGGCCCTGGGACCCAGTACTTC; CDR3 protein: CATSRDRGGPGTQYF
D gene: -; V gene: TRBV11-2; J gene: TRBJ1-3; clone size: many; CDR3 DNA: TGTGCCAGCAGCTTGGTGTCATCGCGTACCTTCTCTGGAAACACCATATATTTT; CDR3 protein: CASSLVSSRTFSGNTIYF
D gene: -; V gene: TRBV11-1; J gene: TRBJ2-5; clone size: many; CDR3 DNA: TGTGCCAGCAGCCGACCCGGACTCCCCTCGCAGGCCCAGTACTTC; CDR3 protein: CASSRPGLPSQAQYF
D gene: -; V gene: TRBV30; J gene: TRBJ1-1; clone size: many; CDR3 DNA: TGTGCCTGGAGCCGTTCAGTGAACACTGAAGCTTTCTTT; CDR3 protein: CAWSRSVNTEAFF
D gene: -; V gene: TRBV11-3; J gene: TRBJ2-2; clone size: many; CDR3 DNA: TGTGCCAGCAGCTTCTCCGGGGCGGGGGGGGAGCTGTTTTTT; CDR3 protein: CASSFSGAGGELFF
D gene: TRBD2; V gene: TRBV7-3; J gene: TRBJ2-5; clone size: many; CDR3 DNA: TGTGCCAGCAGCTTGACGGGGGGGGGTCGAGAGACCCAGTACTTC; CDR3 protein: CASSLTGGGRETQYF
D gene: -; V gene: TRBV19; J gene: TRBJ1-1; clone size: many; CDR3 DNA: TGTGCCACCTCGGAGGTCGGGAGGGTGTACACTGAAGCTTTCTTT; CDR3 protein: CATSEVGRVYTEAFF
D gene: TRBD2; V gene: TRBV2; J gene: TRBJ2-5; clone size: many; CDR3 DNA: TGTGCCAGCATCCGTCTTTCGCTAGCGGAACAAGAGACCCAGTACTTC; CDR3 protein: CASIRLSLAEQETQYF
D gene: TRBD1; V gene: TRBV28; J gene: TRBJ2-7; clone size: many; CDR3 DNA: TGTGCCAGCACACCGACAGGGGATATCTACGAGCAGTACTTC; CDR3 protein: CASTPTGDIYEQYF
D gene: -; V gene: TRBV11-2; J gene: TRBJ2-5; clone size: many; CDR3 DNA: TGTGCCAGCAGCTTAGCCTTACTCCCTCGTGAGACCCAGTACTTC; CDR3 protein: CASSLALLPRETQYF
D gene: -; V gene: TRBV20-1; J gene: TRBJ2-6; clone size: many; CDR3 DNA: TGCAGTGCTTCAGATGGACATCGGATCTCTGGGGCCAACGTCCTGACTTTC; CDR3 protein: CSASDGHRISGANVLTF
D gene: TRBD1; V gene: TRBV2; J gene: TRBJ2-6; clone size: many; CDR3 DNA: TGTGCCAGCACTTCCGAGGGACAGGGACTCTGGGGGGCCAACGTCCTGACTTTC; CDR3 protein: CASTSEGQGLWGANVLTF
D gene: -; V gene: TRBV24-1; J gene: TRBJ2-5; clone size: -; CDR3 DNA: TGTGCCACCAGTGATTGGGACAGCGGGGCGGAGACCCAGTACTTC; CDR3 protein: CATSDWDSGAETQYF
D gene: -; V gene: TRBV6-5; J gene: TRBJ1-1; clone size: many; CDR3 DNA: TGTGCCAGCAGTTTCTCGACAGAAGGTGCTTTCTTT; CDR3 protein: CASSFSTEGAFF
D gene: TRBD1; V gene: TRBV28; J gene: TRBJ1-2; clone size: many; CDR3 DNA: TGTGCCAGCAGTCCCCCGGGACAGGGGTTCTATGGCTACACCTTC; CDR3 protein: CASSPPGQGFYGYTF
D gene: -; V gene: TRBV28; J gene: TRBJ2-6; clone size: many; CDR3 DNA: TGTGCCAGCAGCCCTGACAGGTTTTCTGGGGCCAACGTCCTGACTTTC; CDR3 protein: CASSPDRFSGANVLTF
D gene: -; V gene: TRBV20-1; J gene: TRBJ2-7; clone size: many; CDR3 DNA: TGCAGTGCCCGTTTCTTGGCAAAGGGACCCGAGCAGTACTTC; CDR3 protein: CSARFLAKGPEQYF
D gene: -; V gene: TRBV20-1; J gene: TRBJ1-2; clone size: many; CDR3 DNA: TGCAATGCTGACAGCGAGGGGCATGGCTACACCTTC; CDR3 protein: CNADSEGHGYTF
D gene: -; V gene: TRBV6-1; J gene: TRBJ2-7; clone size: few; CDR3 DNA: TGTGCCAGCAGTGCAGGGGGGGGGGCCTACGAGCAGTACTTC; CDR3 protein: CASSAGGGAYEQYF
D gene: -; V gene: TRBV20-1; J gene: TRBJ1-1; clone size: -; CDR3 DNA: TGCAGCGAAAAGTTGAACACTGAAGCTTTCTTT; CDR3 protein: CSEKLNTEAFF
D gene: TRBD2; V gene: TRBV10-2; J gene: TRBJ2-5; clone size: many; CDR3 DNA: TGCGCCACCTTCTGGGTCGCGGGAGCGGAGACCCAGTACTTC; CDR3 protein: CATFWVAGAETQYF
D gene: -; V gene: TRBV3-1; J gene: TRBJ2-7; clone size: many; CDR3 DNA: TGTGCCAGCAGCCAAGAAGGAGGGGGCGTTTGGTACGAGCAGTACTTC; CDR3 protein: CASSQEGGGVWYEQYF
D gene: -; V gene: TRBV10-3; J gene: TRBJ2-7; clone size: many; CDR3 DNA: TGTGCCATCAGTGAAGGTCAGGACTACGAGCAGTACTTC; CDR3 protein: CAISEGQDYEQYF
D gene: TRBD2; V gene: TRBV11-2; J gene: TRBJ2-5; clone size: few; CDR3 DNA: TGTGCCAGCAGCTTAGGTTGGAGGCCTAGCGGACAAGAGACCCAGTGCTTC; CDR3 protein: CASSLGWRPSGQETQCF
D gene: TRBD1; V gene: TRBV29-1; J gene: TRBJ2-2; clone size: many; CDR3 DNA: TGCAGCGGGACAGGGGGTGGAACCGGGGAGCTGTTTTTT; CDR3 protein: CSGTGGGTGELFF
D gene: -; V gene: TRBV27; J gene: TRBJ2-7; clone size: -; CDR3 DNA: TGTGCCAGCAGCCCCCTGCGGACCTATTCCTCCTACGAGCAGTGCTTC; CDR3 protein: CASSPLRTYSSYEQCF
D gene: TRBD1; V gene: TRBV4-2; J gene: TRBJ1-5; clone size: many; CDR3 DNA: TGTGCCAGCAGCCAGGACGGGACAGGGTCCCCGGGTCAGCCCCAGCATTTT; CDR3 protein: CASSQDGTGSPGQPQHF
D gene: -; V gene: TRBV28; J gene: TRBJ2-7; clone size: many; CDR3 DNA: TGTGCCAGCAGTTTAACACCTACCCCGGGGGAGCAGTACTTC; CDR3 protein: CASSLTPTPGEQYF
D gene: -; V gene: TRBV20-1; J gene: TRBJ2-7; clone size: -; CDR3 DNA: TGCAGTGCATCGGAAGGGGTCGAGCAGTACTTC; CDR3 protein: CSASEGVEQYF
D gene: -; V gene: TRBV19; J gene: TRBJ2-7; clone size: many; CDR3 DNA: TGTGCCAGTAGTATACTGGGGAACTACGAGCAGTACTTC; CDR3 protein: CASSILGNYEQYF
D gene: TRBD2; V gene: TRBV7-2; J gene: TRBJ2-7; clone size: -; CDR3 DNA: TGTGCCAGCTGCGCCGCTGGGGCGGGGGGGCAGTACTTC; CDR3 protein: CASCAAGAGGQYF
D gene: -; V gene: TRBV11-2; J gene: TRBJ2-7; clone size: -; CDR3 DNA: TGTGCCAGCAGCTTAGTTCTGGAAAGCTCCTACGAGCAGTACTTC; CDR3 protein: CASSLVLESSYEQYF
D gene: -; V gene: TRBV29-1; J gene: TRBJ2-7; clone size: many; CDR3 DNA: TGCAGCGTTAGTCGTGGATTTGAGCAGTACTTC; CDR3 protein: CSVSRGFEQYF
D gene: TRBD2; V gene: TRBV6-2/TRBV6-3; J gene: TRBJ2-2; clone size: -; CDR3 DNA: TGTGCCAGCAGAGTGGAGGGTAGCGGGGGGCCGCTGAACACCGGGGAGCTGTTTTTT; CDR3 protein: CASRVEGSGGPLNTGELFF
D gene: -; V gene: TRBV11-2; J gene: TRBJ1-1; clone size: -; CDR3 DNA: TGTGCCGGGCTCGTGGGGGGTACTGAAGCTTTCTTT; CDR3 protein: CAGLVGGTEAFF
D gene: -; V gene: TRBV7-2; J gene: TRBJ2-5; clone size: many; CDR3 DNA: TGTGCCAGCAGCTTAGATAGCCCTCATGGAGCCCAGTACTTC; CDR3 protein: CASSLDSPHGAQYF
D gene: -; V gene: TRBV12-3/TRBV12-4; J gene: TRBJ1-1; clone size: many; CDR3 DNA: TGTGCCAGCAGTTTAGTAGGCCCGACTCACACTGAAGCTTTCTTT; CDR3 protein: CASSLVGPTHTEAFF
D gene: TRBD1; V gene: TRBV19; J gene: TRBJ2-5; clone size: many; CDR3 DNA: TGTGCCAGTAGTATGGGGGGACAGGGTCAGACCCAGTACTTC; CDR3 protein: CASSMGGQGQTQYF
D gene: -; V gene: TRBV5-1; J gene: TRBJ2-7; clone size: many; CDR3 DNA: TGCGCCAGCAGCTTCCAGGGTACTAGGTACGAGCAGTACTTC; CDR3 protein: CASSFQGTRYEQYF
D gene: TRBD1; V gene: TRBV6-2/TRBV6-3; J gene: TRBJ1-2; clone size: -; CDR3 DNA: TGTGCCAGCAGTTACTCTTACAGGGGGCGCAAAGGTCCGTTAGGCTACACCTTC; CDR3 protein: CASSYSYRGRKGPLGYTF
D gene: -; V gene: TRBV12-5; J gene: TRBJ2-2; clone size: few; CDR3 DNA: TGTGCTAGTGGTTTGGTACTTACAGGGGGGGACACCGGGGAGCTGTTTTTT; CDR3 protein: CASGLVLTGGDTGELFF